Presented here are 8 T cell receptor beta chains from one specimen sequenced in a study of T cell responses to AZD1222 COVID-19 vaccine. Assay used: immunoSEQ multiplex PCR; TCRdb lists only in-frame clones, some missing. The table lists 150,000 or so clones, 75% to 95% of them singletons. Sequenced material: peripheral blood, taken on day 0 of AZD1222 vaccination. These receptors all stem from an adult in good health.

The chain employs TRBV5-6 and TRBJ1-2; 8 bases fit TRBD1. CDR1 is SGHDT and CDR2 is YYEEEE in the germline V gene. The CDR3 is made up of 13 amino acids. J was trimmed by 7 bases and V by 7 bases; bases with no gene match: 9. The CDR3 here is CASQGQEYFGYTF. The CDR3 nucleotides read TGTGCCAGCCAGGGACAGGAGTATTTTGGCTACACCTTC.

This chain joins TRBV28 and TRBJ2-2; 11 nucleotides agree with TRBD1. The CDR3 length is 15 residues. Germline trimming cut 4 bases from V and 6 bases from J; bases unmatched to any gene: 4. CDR1 and CDR2 (germline): MDHEN, SYDVKM. CDR3 amino acids: CASSSGQGESGELFF. The DNA of the CDR3 is TGTGCCAGCAGTTCGGGACAGGGGGAATCCGGGGAGCTGTTTTTT.

This chain links TRBV14 with TRBJ2-5; 7 bases are a match to TRBD1. CDR1 is SGHDN, CDR2 FVKESK, per germline. The CDR3 consists of 17 residues. The J segment lost 2 bases and the V segment lost 1 base, leaving 10 bases of the junction unmatched. The DNA of the CDR3 is TGTGCCAGCAGCCAAGGCAGTTGGTCCAGGGGGCAAGAGACCCAGTACTTC. Its protein product is CASSQGSWSRGQETQYF.

CDR3 sequence: CASSLGNLINEQFF. In DNA form, the CDR3 reads TGTGCCAGCAGCTTAGGCAACCTAATAAATGAGCAGTTCTTC. This chain connects TRBV7-2 to TRBJ2-1; D call uncertain. This CDR3 contains 14 residues. Germline CDR1 is SGHTA and CDR2 is FQGNSA. Trimming removed 1 base from V and 7 bases from J, with 11 bases in between.

The chain uses TRBV21-1 and TRBJ2-4; the table names TRBD2, a call not compared with the DNA. TRBV21-1 represents a pseudogene. The CDR3 runs 13 residues. The CDR3 loop reads CASSKPARDIQYF. The CDR3 DNA reads TGTGCCAGCAGCAAACCCGCCCGGGACATTCAGTACTTC.

This clone was seen only a few times. The J gene is TRBJ1-1, the V gene TRBV7-9, with unresolved D. The CDR3 length is 14 residues. Trimming cost V 5 bases and J 0 bases, with 10 bases left between them. Germline V gene data show CDR1 as SEHNR and CDR2 as FQNEAQ (reference sequence). CDR3 in amino acids: CASSLGKLNTEAFF. CDR3 sequence (DNA): TGTGCCAGCAGCCTAGGGAAATTGAACACTGAAGCTTTCTTT.

The V gene is TRBV5-6, the J gene TRBJ1-5, with D tentatively TRBD1 (5 bases). Germline values: CDR1 SGHDT, CDR2 YYEEEE. This CDR3 is built from 14 residues. V was cut by 1 base and J by 3 bases, with 8 bases left in between. CDR3 amino acids: CASSLQGINQPQHF. DNA for the CDR3: TGTGCCAGCAGCTTGCAGGGTATCAATCAGCCCCAGCATTTT.

This clone occurred once. The CDR3 region is CATSDTNTGELFF. CDR3 nucleotides: TGTGCCACCAGTGATACCAACACCGGGGAGCTGTTTTTT. The chain recombines TRBV24-1 with TRBJ2-2; D remains unclear. Deletions cut 3 bases from V and 2 bases from J, with 3 bases between. CDR1 is KGHDR and CDR2 is SFDVKD in the germline V gene. CDR3 size: 13 residues.